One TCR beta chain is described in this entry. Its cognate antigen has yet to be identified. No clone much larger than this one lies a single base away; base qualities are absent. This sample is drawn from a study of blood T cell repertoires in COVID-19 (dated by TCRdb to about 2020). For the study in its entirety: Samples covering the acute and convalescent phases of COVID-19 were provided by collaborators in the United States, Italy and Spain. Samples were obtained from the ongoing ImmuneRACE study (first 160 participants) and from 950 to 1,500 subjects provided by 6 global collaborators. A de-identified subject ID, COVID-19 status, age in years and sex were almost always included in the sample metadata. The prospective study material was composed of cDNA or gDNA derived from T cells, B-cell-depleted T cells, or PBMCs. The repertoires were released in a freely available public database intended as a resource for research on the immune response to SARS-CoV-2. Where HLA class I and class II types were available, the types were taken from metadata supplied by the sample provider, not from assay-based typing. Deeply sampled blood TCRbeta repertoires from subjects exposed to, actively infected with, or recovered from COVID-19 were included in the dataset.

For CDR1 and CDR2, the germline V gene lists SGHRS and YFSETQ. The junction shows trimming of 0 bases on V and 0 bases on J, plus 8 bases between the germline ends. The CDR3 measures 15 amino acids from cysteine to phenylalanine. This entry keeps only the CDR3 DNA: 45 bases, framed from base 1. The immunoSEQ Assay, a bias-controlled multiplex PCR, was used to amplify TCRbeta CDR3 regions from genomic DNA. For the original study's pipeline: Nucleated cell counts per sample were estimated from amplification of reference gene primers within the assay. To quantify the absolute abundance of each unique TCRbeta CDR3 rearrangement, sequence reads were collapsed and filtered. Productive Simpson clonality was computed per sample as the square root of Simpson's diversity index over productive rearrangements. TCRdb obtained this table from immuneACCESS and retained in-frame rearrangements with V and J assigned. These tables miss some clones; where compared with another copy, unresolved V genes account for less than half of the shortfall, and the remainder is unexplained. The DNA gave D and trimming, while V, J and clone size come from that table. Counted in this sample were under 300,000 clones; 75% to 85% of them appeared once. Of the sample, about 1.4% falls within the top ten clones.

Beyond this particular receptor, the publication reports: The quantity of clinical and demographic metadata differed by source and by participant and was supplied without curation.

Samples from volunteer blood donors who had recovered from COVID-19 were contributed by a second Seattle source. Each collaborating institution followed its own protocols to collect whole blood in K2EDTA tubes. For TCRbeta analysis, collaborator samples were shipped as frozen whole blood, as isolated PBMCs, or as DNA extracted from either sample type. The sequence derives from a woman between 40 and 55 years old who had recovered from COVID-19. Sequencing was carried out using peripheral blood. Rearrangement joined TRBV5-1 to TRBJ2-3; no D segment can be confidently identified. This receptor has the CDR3 CASSLELPSTDTQYF. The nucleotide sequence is TGCGCCAGCAGCTTGGAGCTACCTAGCACAGATACGCAGTATTTT.